This TCR beta chain appears in the sequencing data of a study of CD8+ T cells in alopecia areata. Findings and limits, study-wide: In lesional scalp, particularly from alopecia totalis/universalis, clonality was higher than in normal scalp.

Extraction and reverse transcription of RNA yielded cDNA as the sequencing template. The data were produced by immunoSEQ multiplex PCR, yet TCRdb's version contains in-frame clones alone and is incomplete. Of approximately 180,000 clones listed, approximately 57% are singletons. To note about this clone: Its antigen is still unknown.

The CDR3 loop spans 15 amino acids. CDR1 is LGHNA, CDR2 YSLEER, per germline. J was trimmed by 5 bases and V by 4 bases; bases with no gene match: 10. Treatment denoted: oral pan-JAK inhibitor, 5-10 mg twice daily. The chain couples TRBV4-3 to TRBJ1-1; 7 bases map to TRBD1. This clonotype was obtained from a human donor with alopecia areata. The source was CD4+ T cells sorted from blood, collected at week 24, from a patient treated with tofacitinib. For the CDR3, the DNA is TGCGCCAGCAGCCGCGGATACAGGGGAGAGACTGAAGCTTTCTTT. It yields the protein CASSRGYRGETEAFF.